This TCR beta chain derives from a study of identical twins. This clonotype has a handful of counts. The germline gives CDR1 MNHEY, CDR2 SMNVEV (reference sequence). Germline trimming cut 10 bases from V and 0 bases from J; bases unmatched to any gene: 8. The CDR3 runs to 15 residues. TCRdb called the 5' RACE reads again in MiXCR, with one record for every CDR3 protein. In the table there are more than 600,000 distinct CDR3 sequences, 15% to 20% of which are singletons. These sequences were also reported in another study, on T cells expressing NK-cell markers. From that paper: It was sorted CD3+CD56+NKG2C+, CD3+CD56+NKG2C- and CD3+CD56-NKG2C+ T cells that supplied the TCR beta repertoires. In several experiments, sorting was confined to alpha-beta TCR T cells through use of an anti-gamma-delta TCR antibody. There were a handful of donors in whom these clonotypes also led the CD3+CD56-NKG2C+ fraction.

This sequence originates from a woman aged 18-29 years in good health. The source material was PBMCs. V gene TRBV27 combines with J gene TRBJ1-1; TRBD1 agrees at 10 bases. CDR3 residues: CATSRDRGMNTEAFF. CDR3 bases: TGTGCCACCTCCCGGGACAGGGGAATGAACACTGAAGCTTTCTTT.